Below are 16 T cell receptor beta chains sequenced from a single sample in a study of shared clonotypes between healthy human individuals. Naivety among CD8 cells was defined by CD45RO negativity and positive CCR7 selection, thereby excluding terminally differentiated effector memory CD45RA+ cells. This table comes from immunoSEQ multiplex PCR, and its TCRdb copy is limited to in-frame clones, with some not included. The sample has around 1,900,000 clones, just under 95% seen once. The source material was naive CD8+ T cells from PBMCs. The receptors originated from a man aged 18-30 years in good health. Some clones in this sample may be carry-over from other donors' samples.

This rearrangement joins TRBV5-6 to TRBJ1-2; D is perhaps TRBD1 (5 bases). Germline loops: CDR1 SGHDT, CDR2 YYEEEE. Trimming removed 1 base at V and 3 bases at J, with 13 bases between. This CDR3 has 15 residues. For the CDR3, the DNA is TGTGCCAGCAGCTTGTCCAAAGGGGCAGACTATGGCTACACCTTC. Amino acids: CASSLSKGADYGYTF.

The chain carries TRBV6-5 and TRBJ1-1; no definite D call. The germline V gene has CDR1 MNHEY and CDR2 SVGAGI. V lost 1 base and J lost 5, with 8 bases in between. This CDR3 is 13 amino acids long. The CDR3 loop reads CASSYYRETEAFF. As DNA, the CDR3 is TGTGCCAGCAGTTACTATAGGGAAACTGAAGCTTTCTTT.

The chain couples TRBV4-1 to TRBJ2-1; 10 bases match TRBD2. J gave up 4 bases and V 4 bases, and 7 bases lay outside the gene matches. Germline assignment: CDR1 MGHRA and CDR2 YSYEKL. The CDR3 totals 16 residues. The CDR3, as DNA: TGCGCCAGCAGCCTAAATAAGCGGGAGGGGTACAATGAGCAGTTCTTC. As protein: CASSLNKREGYNEQFF.

The V and J genes are TRBV12-5 and TRBJ2-5, with D tentatively TRBD2 (6 bases). Between the trimmed V and J ends, which lost 4 bases and 5 bases, there was a span of 20 bases. Germline CDR1 LGHNT, CDR2 FRNRAP. The CDR3 totals 16 residues. The chain's CDR3 is CASGSSDGGVRETQYF. Here the CDR3 DNA reads TGTGCTAGTGGTTCCAGTGACGGGGGAGTGAGGGAGACCCAGTACTTC.

This chain links TRBV9 with TRBJ1-5; D remains ambiguous. The CDR3 is made up of 13 amino acids. Germline V gene lookup returns CDR1 SGDLS and CDR2 YYNGEE. V was pared by 3 bases and J by 5 bases, with 9 bases between. The CDR3 sequence: CASSEGGYQPQHF. The CDR3 nucleotides read TGTGCCAGCAGCGAGGGAGGGTATCAGCCCCAGCATTTT.

This clone was detected only once. J is TRBJ1-1 and V is TRBV19, with D possibly TRBD1 on 5 matching bases. CDR3 size: 19 residues. Germline lookup yields CDR1 LNHDA and CDR2 SQIVND (reference sequence). Trimming pared 2 bases from V and 1 base from J, leaving 23 bases between. CDR3 loop: CASSISPWQGQVGNTEAFF. CDR3 bases: TGTGCCAGTAGTATATCCCCCTGGCAGGGCCAGGTTGGGAACACTGAAGCTTTCTTT.

The CDR3 spells CASSPRTGGDEQYF. The DNA for the CDR3 is TGTGCCAGCAGCCCCCGGACAGGGGGAGACGAGCAGTACTTC. This chain joins TRBV9 and TRBJ2-7, with 10 bases identical to TRBD1. The CDR3 covers 14 residues. After removal of 4 bases from V and 5 bases from J, the junction contained 6 bases not matched to a gene. Germline CDR1 SGDLS, CDR2 YYNGEE. The full variable domain, in which reference TRBV9 and TRBJ2-7 provide the parts outside the CDR3, is DSGVTQTPKHLITATGQRVTLRCSPRSGDLSVYWYQQSLDQGLQFLIQYYNGEERAKGNILERFSAQQFPDLHSELNLSSLELGDSALYFCASSPRTGGDEQYFGPGTRLTVT.

This sequence joins TRBV10-1 and TRBJ2-7, with D perhaps matching TRBD1 or TRBD2 (5 bases each). V dropped 8 bases and J dropped 3 bases, with 20 bases sitting between them. Germline loops: CDR1 WNHNN, CDR2 SYGVQD (reference sequence). This CDR3 spans 15 amino acids. CDR3 coding DNA: TGCGCCAGCGCCGGTTTTTGGGGGATCCGCTACGAGCAGTACTTC. This codes for CASAGFWGIRYEQYF.

This clone was picked up one time. The V and J genes are TRBV7-9 and TRBJ2-5; either TRBD1 or TRBD2 may fit D (5 bases each). The DNA end is a closer match to TRBJ2-7, so the J assignment may be wrong. The CDR3 totals 15 residues. Per the germline V gene, CDR1 is SEHNR and CDR2 is FQNEAQ (reference sequence). In nucleotides, the CDR3 is TGTGCCAGCAGCTCAGAAGGGGACCGCGACTACGAGCAGTACTTC. Translating it yields CASSSEGDRDYEQYF.

The chain combines TRBV4-2 with TRBJ2-7; 13 bases line up with TRBD2. The germline CDR1 and CDR2 sequences are LGHNA and YNFKEQ. V gave up 2 bases and J gave up 7 bases; unmatched junction bases: 2. The CDR3 length is 14 residues. CDR3 bases: TGTGCCAGCAGCCAAACTAGCGGGAGGGTTGAGCAGTACTTC. Amino acid sequence: CASSQTSGRVEQYF.

The rearrangement links TRBV6-1 to TRBJ2-1; D gene uncertain. Per the germline V gene, CDR1 is MNHNS and CDR2 is SASEGT. The V end was cut by 2 bases, the J end by 9 bases, with 17 bases between. This CDR3 region has 15 residues. CDR3 loop: CASSEPSHFGSEQFF. DNA for the CDR3: TGTGCCAGCAGTGAACCCTCCCATTTCGGTAGTGAGCAGTTCTTC.

The J gene is TRBJ1-4, the V gene TRBV5-8; D ambiguous. V was clipped by 3 bases and J by 0 bases, with 9 bases between them. The CDR3 covers 15 residues. CDR1 is SGHTS and CDR2 is YDEGEE in the germline V gene. This CDR3 reads CASSSTRATNEKLFF. The CDR3 coding sequence is TGTGCCAGCAGCTCTACAAGGGCAACTAATGAAAAACTGTTTTTT.

This chain links TRBV11-2 with TRBJ2-3; D possibly corresponds to TRBD2 (6 bases). Germline V gene sequence: CDR1 SGHAT, CDR2 FQNNGV. Between the trimmed V and J ends, which lost 5 bases and 11 bases, there was a span of 17 bases. The CDR3 has 13 residues. This chain's CDR3 is CASSVGGPIGQYF. Written as DNA, the CDR3 is TGTGCCAGCAGCGTCGGAGGGCCGATCGGGCAGTATTTT. The variable domain in full, with the rest retrieved from reference TRBV11-2 and TRBJ2-3, is EAGVAQSPRYKIIEKRQSVAFWCNPISGHATLYWYQQILGQGPKLLIQFQNNGVVDDSQLPKDRFSAERLKGVDSTLKIQPAKLEDSAVYLCASSVGGPIGQYFGPGTRLTVL.

V usage is TRBV29-1 and J usage is TRBJ2-7, with D perhaps matching TRBD1 (6 bases). The CDR3 totals 15 residues. The V gene lost 0 bases and the J gene lost 4 bases, with 16 bases spanning the gap. CDR1 SQVTM and CDR2 ANQGSEA come from the germline V gene. The CDR3 sequence is CSVEDRGQTGYEQYF. The DNA of the CDR3 is TGCAGCGTTGAAGATCGGGGACAAACCGGGTACGAGCAGTACTTC.

This clone was counted between two and nine times. The gene calls are TRBV13 and TRBJ2-2, with D possibly being TRBD1 (6 bases). Trimming pared 4 bases from V and 8 bases from J, leaving 11 bases between. Germline V gene lookup returns CDR1 PRHDT and CDR2 FYEKMQ (reference sequence). This CDR3 comprises 13 residues. The CDR3 sequence is CASSSNRAGELFF. The CDR3 DNA reads as TGTGCCAGCAGCTCCAACAGGGCTGGGGAGCTGTTTTTT.

Worth noting for this clone: The sample has other DNA sequences that encode this CDR3 too. The rearrangement joins TRBV28 to TRBJ2-1; TRBD2 agrees at 10 bases. The CDR3 contains 15 residues. V trimming: 2 bases; J trimming: 6 bases; junction bases outside the gene matches: 4. Per germline, CDR1 MDHEN and CDR2 SYDVKM. CDR3 sequence reads: CASSLLAGVFNEQFF. The CDR3 DNA reads as TGTGCCAGCAGTTTACTAGCGGGAGTATTCAATGAGCAGTTCTTC.